The 20 T cell receptor beta chains given below trace back to one sample, sequenced in a study of blood T cell repertoires in COVID-19. The assay was immunoSEQ multiplex PCR, and TCRdb's table has in-frame clones only and misses some. The table records 120,000 to 150,000 clones, around 90% of them present only once. The source material was peripheral blood. The receptors originated from a human donor with COVID-19, enrolled during active disease. The donor label of this sample is uncertain.

J is TRBJ1-1 and V is TRBV10-2, with a possible D match to TRBD1 (5 bases). The V end lost 2 bases, the J end lost 0 bases, and 10 bases lay between the germline ends. The germline V gene has CDR1 WSHSY and CDR2 SAAADI. The CDR3 spans 15 residues. CDR3 sequence reads: CASSEVMDMNTEAFF. As DNA, the CDR3 is TGCGCCAGCAGTGAGGTAATGGACATGAACACTGAAGCTTTCTTT.

J is TRBJ2-1 and V is TRBV29-1; perhaps TRBD1 as D (5 bases). Germline V gives CDR1 SQVTM, CDR2 ANQGSEA. The germline V and J ends were trimmed by 4 bases and 5 bases, with 12 bases remaining between them. The CDR3 runs to 13 residues. CDR3 amino acids: CSVAIRVNNEQFF. The CDR3 nucleotides read TGCAGCGTTGCGATCAGGGTGAACAATGAGCAGTTCTTC.

The chain carries TRBV2 and TRBJ2-7, with D possibly TRBD2 on 6 matching bases. Per the germline V gene, CDR1 is SNHLY and CDR2 is FYNNEI. V lost 8 bases to trimming and J lost 0 bases, with 14 bases between them. The CDR3 runs to 14 residues. CDR3 coding DNA: TGTGCCAGCGGGGGGACGGAATACTCCTACGAGCAGTACTTC. As protein: CASGGTEYSYEQYF. Variable domain in full (rest from reference TRBV2 and TRBJ2-7): EPEVTQTPSHQVTQMGQEVILRCVPISNHLYFYWYRQILGQKVEFLVSFYNNEISEKSEIFDDQFSVERPDGSNFTLKIRSTKLEDSAMYFCASGGTEYSYEQYFGPGTRLTVT.

This chain uses TRBV27 with TRBJ1-6; the D gene is possibly TRBD1 (6 bases). Trimming took 5 bases from V and 0 from J, leaving 14 bases between them. Per germline, CDR1 MNHEY and CDR2 SMNVEV (reference sequence). The CDR3 extends over 17 amino acids. CDR3 DNA sequence: TGTGCCAGCAGTCGGACCCAGGGGAGCTCCTATAATTCACCCCTCCACTTT. It specifies CASSRTQGSSYNSPLHF.

This chain links TRBV28 with TRBJ2-1; 7 bases are shared with TRBD1. V was clipped by 6 bases and J by 9 bases; unmatched bases: 14. The CDR3 spans 15 residues. Germline CDR1 is MDHEN and CDR2 is SYDVKM. This chain's CDR3 is CASSSPGQRKGEQFF. CDR3 coding DNA: TGTGCCAGCAGCTCACCGGGACAGAGAAAGGGTGAGCAGTTCTTC. The entire variable domain, with the rest obtained from reference TRBV28 and TRBJ2-1, is as follows: DVKVTQSSRYLVKRTGEKVFLECVQDMDHENMFWYRQDPGLGLRLIYFSYDVKMKEKGDIPEGYSVSREKKERFSLILESASTNQTSMYLCASSSPGQRKGEQFFGPGTRLTVL.

This chain uses TRBV6-2 or TRBV6-3 with TRBJ1-4; weak D call: TRBD1 (5 bases). The CDR3 is 20 amino acids. Per germline, CDR1 MNHEY and CDR2 SVGEGT. V was cut by 0 bases and J by 0 bases, with 20 bases left in between. This chain's CDR3 is CASSYSVYETRTTTNEKLFF. DNA for the CDR3: TGTGCCAGCAGTTACTCGGTCTACGAAACACGGACAACAACTAATGAAAAACTGTTTTTT.

This chain links TRBV7-9 with TRBJ1-4; the match to TRBD1 covers 7 bases. The V gene end was trimmed by 3 bases and the J gene end by 5 bases; junction bases not matched to a gene: 6. CDR3 length equals 15 residues. Germline lookup yields CDR1 SEHNR and CDR2 FQNEAQ (reference sequence). The CDR3 bases are TGTGCCAGCAGCTTCGGGACAGCGGAGAATGAAAAACTGTTTTTT. This codes for CASSFGTAENEKLFF.

This chain joins TRBV5-1 and TRBJ2-7, with D tentatively TRBD1 (5 bases). The CDR3 runs 14 residues. From germline, CDR1 is SGHRS and CDR2 YFSETQ. Trimming removed 0 bases from V and 0 bases from J, with 7 bases in between. CDR3 region: CASSLDQGSYEQYF. Written as DNA, the CDR3 is TGCGCCAGCAGCTTGGATCAGGGCTCCTACGAGCAGTACTTC. The whole variable domain, filled in from reference TRBV5-1 and TRBJ2-7, reads KAGVTQTPRYLIKTRGQQVTLSCSPISGHRSVSWYQQTPGQGLQFLFEYFSETQRNKGNFPGRFSGRQFSNSRSEMNVSTLELGDSALYLCASSLDQGSYEQYFGPGTRLTVT.

This sequence joins TRBV6-5 and TRBJ1-4; D remains unclear. CDR3 length equals 16 residues. Trimming took 2 bases from V and 2 from J, leaving 12 bases between them. Germline CDR1 MNHEY, CDR2 SVGAGI. In nucleotides, the CDR3 is TGTGCCAGCAGTTACGGCAGGTGGTCGACTAATGAAAAACTGTTTTTT. As protein: CASSYGRWSTNEKLFF.

The genes are TRBV18 and TRBJ2-7; no reliable D call. In germline, CDR1 is KGHSH, CDR2 LQKENI. Deletions cut 1 base from V and 7 bases from J, with 17 bases between. The CDR3 is 15 residues long. DNA for the CDR3: TGTGCCAGCTCACCACTAACCGACACAAGTTCAGAGCAGTACTTC. Amino acids: CASSPLTDTSSEQYF.

The chain combines TRBV9 with TRBJ1-2; D is unresolved. Trimming cost V 2 bases and J 4 bases, with 12 bases left between them. Germline V gene data show CDR1 as SGDLS and CDR2 as YYNGEE. The CDR3 is 14 residues long. CDR3 nucleotide sequence: TGTGCCAGCAGCGTCGGGGTCGGGAGCTATGGCTACACCTTC. This sequence encodes CASSVGVGSYGYTF.

V usage is TRBV6-5 and J usage is TRBJ1-6, with a tentative D call TRBD1 (5 bases). The V end lost 8 bases, the J end lost 5 bases, and 16 bases lay between the germline ends. Germline V gives CDR1 MNHEY, CDR2 SVGAGI. CDR3 length: 15 amino acids. The CDR3 spells CASRGDPAHNSPLHF. CDR3 coding DNA: TGTGCCAGCCGGGGGGACCCAGCCCATAATTCACCCCTCCACTTT.

The V and J genes are TRBV7-2 and TRBJ2-7, with a tentative D call TRBD2 (6 bases). The CDR3 length is 16 residues. Per germline, CDR1 SGHTA and CDR2 FQGNSA. The V end lost 4 bases, the J end lost 5 bases, and 21 bases lay between the germline ends. CDR3 amino acids: CASSSRALGGMDEQYF. CDR3 coding DNA: TGTGCCAGCAGCTCTCGGGCCTTGGGGGGTATGGACGAGCAGTACTTC.

This clone was picked up one time. V gene TRBV10-2 combines with J gene TRBJ2-5; 7 bases are a match to TRBD2. J was trimmed by 2 bases and V by 7 bases; bases with no gene match: 10. Germline V lookup: CDR1 WSHSY, CDR2 SAAADI. CDR3 length equals 15 residues. DNA for the CDR3: TGCGCCAGCACCCAAGGGGCGGGGGTGCAAGAGACCCAGTACTTC. Translating gives CASTQGAGVQETQYF.

In its sample, this clone was seen once. The sample contains more than one DNA sequence encoding this CDR3. The chain employs TRBV3-1 (or the pseudogene TRBV3-2) and TRBJ1-2, with a possible D match to TRBD1 (5 bases). The CDR3 runs 14 residues. The V gene's germline CDR1 is LGHDT and CDR2 YNNKEL (reference sequence). Trimming stripped 0 bases from V and 1 base from J, with 6 bases between. The CDR3 is CASSQEGGNYGYTF. CDR3 nucleotide sequence: TGTGCCAGCAGCCAAGAGGGGGGTAACTATGGCTACACCTTC.

This clone was seen just once. The V call is TRBV5-6, the J call TRBJ2-1; 10 nucleotides match TRBD2. The CDR3 extends over 16 amino acids. V shed 3 bases and J 2 bases; nucleotides not matched to a gene: 5. Germline lookup yields CDR1 SGHDT and CDR2 YYEEEE. This CDR3 reads CASSSLSGGAYNEQFF. The CDR3 DNA is TGTGCCAGCAGCTCTTTAAGCGGGGGGGCCTACAATGAGCAGTTCTTC.

J is TRBJ1-3 and V is TRBV16; tentative D call: TRBD1 (5 bases). This CDR3 comprises 16 residues. Germline V CDR1 and CDR2: KGHSY, FQNENV. Trimming took 4 bases from V and 7 from J, leaving 20 bases between them. The CDR3 is CASSPQTGAPSNTIYF. The DNA for the CDR3 is TGTGCCAGCAGCCCACAAACTGGGGCGCCGTCCAACACCATATATTTT.

The chain recombines TRBV10-3 with TRBJ1-5, with D maybe TRBD1 (5 bases). CDR3 length equals 18 residues. V was pared by 0 bases and J by 1 base, with 16 bases between. The germline CDR1 and CDR2 sequences are ENHRY and SYGVKD. The CDR3 DNA sequence: TGTGCCATCAGTGAGTCACCTTGGGGCAGTCTAAGCAATCAGCCCCAGCATTTT. The encoded protein is CAISESPWGSLSNQPQHF.

The CDR3 reads CASSPPQPNGYTF. DNA for the CDR3: TGTGCCAGCTCACCACCACAGCCAAATGGCTACACCTTC. The rearrangement uses TRBV18 and TRBJ1-2; D is undetermined. V was shortened by 0 bases and J by 6 bases, with 8 bases between the two germline ends. CDR3 size: 13 residues. The germline CDR1 and CDR2 sequences are KGHSH and LQKENI.

The rearrangement links TRBV7-9 to TRBJ1-4; TRBD1 agrees at 8 bases. The V and J ends lost 1 base and 11 bases, in that order; junction bases with no gene match: 6. From germline, CDR1 is SEHNR and CDR2 FQNEAQ (reference sequence). The CDR3 is 14 residues long. CDR3 sequence: CASSLGVTGVKLFF. The CDR3, as DNA: TGTGCCAGCAGCTTAGGTGTGACAGGGGTGAAACTGTTTTTT.